This record concerns one T cell receptor (beta chain) sequence. Its antigen is unknown. Profiling relied on immunoSEQ multiplex PCR, and the TCRdb table lists in-frame clones only, not all of them. Of tens of thousands of clones in the sample, 70% to 90% were seen once. This record comes from a study of graft-versus-host responses after intestinal transplantation. Germline values: CDR1 MNHNS, CDR2 SASEGT. Trimming took 5 bases from V and 11 from J; bases not matched to a gene: 10. The CDR3 length is 14 residues. Study findings and constraints: The recipient marrow held GvH clones, and some of them showed up first in ileum or blood.

The chain is built from TRBV6-1 and TRBJ1-4; 8 bases fit TRBD1. The starting material was unstimulated CD4+ T cells sorted from spleen or lymph node cells, obtained before intestinal transplant. The sequence derives from a human donor who received an intestinal transplant. CDR3: CASSLRTGLGKLFF. CDR3 sequence (DNA): TGTGCCAGCAGTCTCCGGACAGGGCTGGGGAAACTGTTTTTT.